This T cell receptor beta chain was identified in a study of T cell changes during pregnancy in multiple sclerosis. CDR1 is SGHDT and CDR2 is YYEEEE in the germline V gene. This CDR3 has 15 residues. V shed 1 base and J shed 5 bases, with 15 bases lying between them. The method was immunoSEQ multiplex PCR; TCRdb's version includes in-frame clones alone and lacks a portion of them. The profile shows 100,000 to 130,000 clones, 85% to 95% of them singletons. V and J are TRBV5-6 and TRBJ2-5; D ambiguous. The TCR comes from a female donor in good health, enrolled as a control in a pregnancy study. Sequencing was performed on peripheral blood, taken in the third trimester of pregnancy. The CDR3: CASSLILGGGETQYF. The CDR3 DNA is TGTGCCAGCAGCTTGATTCTAGGCGGTGGGGAGACCCAGTACTTC.